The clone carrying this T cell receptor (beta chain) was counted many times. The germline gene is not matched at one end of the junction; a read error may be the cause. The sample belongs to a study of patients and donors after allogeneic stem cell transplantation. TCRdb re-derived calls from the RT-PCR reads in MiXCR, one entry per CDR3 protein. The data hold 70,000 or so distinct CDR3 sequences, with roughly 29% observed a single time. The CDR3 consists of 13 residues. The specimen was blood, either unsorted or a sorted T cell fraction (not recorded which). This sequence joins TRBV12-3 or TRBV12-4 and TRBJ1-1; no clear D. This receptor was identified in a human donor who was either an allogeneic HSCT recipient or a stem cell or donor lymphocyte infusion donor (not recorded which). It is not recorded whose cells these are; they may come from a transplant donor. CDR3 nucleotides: TGCGCCAGCAGTTTCACGGGGAACACTGAAGCTTTCTTT. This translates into CASSFTGNTEAFF.